The 32 T cell receptor beta chains below were found in one sample sequenced in a study of HIV-infected children after antiretroviral therapy interruption. The TCR library was built from RNA with a 3' RACE protocol and unique molecular identifiers. Using its own MiXCR run on the 3' RACE reads, TCRdb lists one record per CDR3 protein. The table lists roughly 7,300 distinct CDR3 sequences, 15% to 20% of them singletons. Described treatment: PENTA 11 planned treatment interruption arm or continuous ART arm. The material was CD45RO+ CD8+ T cells from PBMCs, pooled from several time points, obtained from a donor given antiretroviral therapy, either interrupted or continuous. The subset was: memory CD8+ CD45RO+ CD45RA- T cells. The receptors here all came from a pool of human donors with HIV.

In this sample, this clonotype turned up a few times. The chain has TRBV6-4 and TRBJ2-5, with a weak D call TRBD1 (6 bases). Germline CDR1 reads MRHNA; CDR2 reads SNTAGT. CDR3 length: 15 residues. Deletions cut 5 bases from V and 4 bases from J, with 17 bases between. The CDR3, as DNA: TGTGCCAGCAGTTCACACGCCACAGGGTCAGAGACCCAGTACTTC. Protein: CASSSHATGSETQYF.

At least ten counts were recorded for this clonotype. V usage is TRBV13 and J usage is TRBJ2-2; 14 nucleotides agree with TRBD2. Germline V CDR1 and CDR2: PRHDT, FYEKMQ (reference sequence). CDR3 size: 17 residues. V dropped 7 bases and J dropped 4; count of bases not matched to a gene: 8. The CDR3 is CASTELGLAGGTGELFF. CDR3 sequence (DNA): TGTGCCAGCACGGAGCTCGGACTAGCGGGAGGCACCGGGGAGCTGTTTTTT.

The CDR3, as DNA: TGCGCCAGCAGCTTGAAGGAGGGAACTGAGCAGTTCTTC. Protein sequence: CASSLKEGTEQFF. V gene TRBV5-1 combines with J gene TRBJ2-1, with D tentatively TRBD2 (6 bases). CDR1 is SGHRS, CDR2 YFSETQ, per germline. The V end was cut by 1 base, the J end by 9 bases, with 11 bases between. The CDR3 loop spans 13 amino acids.

In this sample, this clonotype is medium-sized. The J gene is TRBJ2-3, the V gene TRBV11-2; a possible D gene is TRBD2 (6 bases). Between the trimmed V and J ends, which lost 1 base and 1 base, there was a span of 12 bases. The CDR3 runs 16 residues. CDR1 SGHAT and CDR2 FQNNGV come from the germline V gene. In nucleotides, the CDR3 is TGTGCCAGCAGCTTAGGCGGGGCGGAACGCACAGATACGCAGTATTTT. It translates to CASSLGGAERTDTQYF. The full variable domain, with the rest looked up from reference TRBV11-2 and TRBJ2-3, is EAGVAQSPRYKIIEKRQSVAFWCNPISGHATLYWYQQILGQGPKLLIQFQNNGVVDDSQLPKDRFSAERLKGVDSTLKIQPAKLEDSAVYLCASSLGGAERTDTQYFGPGTRLTVL.

Many counts were recorded for this clonotype. V gene TRBV7-6 combines with J gene TRBJ1-1, with no clear D. Germline lookup yields CDR1 SGHVS and CDR2 FNYEAQ. V was shortened by 4 bases and J by 2 bases, with 20 bases between the two germline ends. The CDR3 length is 17 residues. DNA for the CDR3: TGTGCCAGCAGCTCCCTCCGGGGTAAGGGTCTCAACACTGAAGCTTTCTTT. Its translation: CASSSLRGKGLNTEAFF.

This clonotype was counted ten times or more. This chain joins TRBV4-1 and TRBJ2-1, with a weak D call TRBD2 (5 bases). Trimming stripped 1 base from V and 6 bases from J, with 19 bases between. The CDR3 has 17 residues. Germline values: CDR1 MGHRA, CDR2 YSYEKL. The CDR3 loop reads CASSQVVLADSGNEQFF. In DNA form, the CDR3 reads TGCGCCAGCAGCCAAGTTGTCTTGGCGGACTCAGGCAATGAGCAGTTCTTC.

This clonotype was detected ten times or more. The chain couples TRBV7-9 to TRBJ2-7; 9 positions agree with TRBD1. This CDR3 comprises 15 residues. The germline CDR1 and CDR2 sequences are SEHNR and FQNEAQ (reference sequence). V dropped 4 bases and J dropped 5; count of bases not matched to a gene: 9. As DNA, the CDR3 is TGTGCCAGCAGCTCCCTTGCGGGACAGGGTAACGAGCAGTACTTC. Its translation is CASSSLAGQGNEQYF.

This clonotype occurred many times. This sequence joins TRBV29-1 and TRBJ1-1; D might be TRBD1 (6 bases). The ends were cut back, 5 bases at V and 3 bases at J, with 10 bases in the middle. This CDR3 comprises 12 residues. Germline V gene lookup returns CDR1 SQVTM and CDR2 ANQGSEA. This CDR3 reads CSVTGFDTEAFF. The CDR3 nucleotides are TGCAGCGTTACAGGGTTTGACACTGAAGCTTTCTTT.

V usage is TRBV27 and J usage is TRBJ2-1; D gene ambiguous. The CDR3 spans 12 residues. The V gene's germline CDR1 is MNHEY and CDR2 SMNVEV (reference sequence). V was shortened by 5 bases and J by 7 bases, with 9 bases between the two germline ends. Written as DNA, the CDR3 is TGTGCCAGCAGTGCCCTAGGGAATGAGCAGTTCTTC. Protein: CASSALGNEQFF.

This clonotype was counted at least ten times. This chain connects TRBV6-6 to TRBJ1-2; D not certain. This CDR3 spans 15 amino acids. The germline gives CDR1 MNHNY, CDR2 SVGAGI (reference sequence). Trimming cost V 1 base and J 3 bases, with 12 bases left between them. DNA of the CDR3: TGTGCCAGCAGTTACTTTTGGGCAGGCGACTATGGCTACACCTTC. It codes for CASSYFWAGDYGYTF.

This clonotype was found many times. This chain uses TRBV7-3 with TRBJ2-2; the match to TRBD1 covers 7 bases. The CDR3 is 12 residues long. V trimming: 4 bases; J trimming: 11 bases; junction bases outside the gene matches: 4. Germline-derived CDR1 and CDR2 are SGHTA and FQGTGA. In nucleotides, the CDR3 is TGTGCCAGCAGCTCACAGGGGAGTGAGCTGTTTTTT. As protein: CASSSQGSELFF.

This clonotype is labeled medium-sized. The rearrangement joins TRBV24-1 to TRBJ2-2; TRBD1 matches at 11 bases. The CDR3 is 20 amino acids. V shed 5 bases, J shed 0 bases, and the junction held 13 bases outside the gene matches. Germline CDR1 and CDR2: KGHDR and SFDVKD. CDR3 in amino acids: CATSVGQGAQGPTNTGELFF. Written as DNA, the CDR3 is TGTGCCACCAGTGTAGGACAGGGGGCGCAGGGCCCCACGAACACCGGGGAGCTGTTTTTT.

Ten or more counts support this clonotype. The J gene is TRBJ2-1, the V gene TRBV12-5, with D perhaps given as TRBD1 or TRBD2 (5 bases each). CDR3 length: 15 residues. V was clipped by 2 bases and J by 6 bases, with 14 bases between them. From germline, CDR1 is LGHNT and CDR2 FRNRAP. CDR3 protein: CASGLPTGLFNEQFF. CDR3 DNA sequence: TGTGCTAGTGGTTTGCCCACGGGGCTTTTCAATGAGCAGTTCTTC.

Relative to its sample, this clonotype is medium-sized. This sequence joins TRBV19 and TRBJ2-7; 7 nucleotides line up with TRBD1. The germline CDR1 and CDR2 sequences are LNHDA and SQIVND (reference sequence). The CDR3 is 17 residues long. V shed 4 bases and J 0 bases; nucleotides not matched to a gene: 12. The chain's CDR3 is CASSTLWTGPSSYEQYF. The CDR3 DNA follows: TGTGCCAGTAGTACCCTATGGACAGGACCTAGCTCCTACGAGCAGTACTTC.

In this sample, this clonotype is medium-sized. This rearrangement joins TRBV6-4 to TRBJ2-3, with D possibly matching TRBD1 (6 bases). The CDR3 sequence is 15 residues long. Germline V gives CDR1 MRHNA, CDR2 SNTAGT. Trimming left V 0 bases short and J 4 bases short, with 11 bases between. The CDR3: CASSDSQGGPDTQYF. The CDR3 DNA is TGTGCCAGCAGTGACTCACAGGGTGGCCCAGATACGCAGTATTTT.

This clonotype was counted many times. This chain links TRBV4-1 with TRBJ2-5, with D possibly being TRBD2 (7 bases). The germline V gene has CDR1 MGHRA and CDR2 YSYEKL. The CDR3 runs 17 residues. V gave up 0 bases and J gave up 5 bases, with 19 bases separating them. For the CDR3, the DNA is TGCGCCAGCAGCCAAGAGGGGGGGGCGGGCCGACGGGAGACCCAGTACTTC. Translating gives CASSQEGGAGRRETQYF.

The chain has TRBV18 and TRBJ1-1, with TRBD1 identical over 7 bases. This CDR3 contains 15 residues. Germline values: CDR1 KGHSH, CDR2 LQKENI. With 2 bases clipped from V and 0 bases from J, the junction kept 3 bases outside the gene matches. In DNA form, the CDR3 reads TGTGCCAGCTCACCAACCGACAGGGTGAACACTGAAGCTTTCTTT. Translation gives CASSPTDRVNTEAFF.

At least ten counts were recorded for this clonotype. The chain is built from TRBV10-3 and TRBJ2-5, with TRBD1 matching over 9 bases. V lost 7 bases to trimming and J lost 4 bases; unmatched junction nucleotides: 16. The CDR3 length is 17 residues. Per germline, CDR1 ENHRY and CDR2 SYGVKD. The chain's CDR3 is CAINTGGAIWGGETQYF. DNA of the CDR3: TGTGCCATCAATACAGGGGGCGCGATCTGGGGAGGAGAGACCCAGTACTTC.

This clonotype was counted at least ten times. The CDR3 DNA reads TGTGCCATCAGCCGGACTAGCGGGACATACGAGCAGTACTTC. Translating gives CAISRTSGTYEQYF. The V and J genes are TRBV10-3 and TRBJ2-7, with 12 bases aligning to TRBD2. Germline CDR1 and CDR2: ENHRY and SYGVKD. After removal of 6 bases from V and 4 bases from J, the junction contained 4 bases not matched to a gene. This CDR3 comprises 14 residues.

This clonotype was counted many times. V gene TRBV12-5 combines with J gene TRBJ2-2; weak D call: TRBD1 (5 bases). The germline V and J ends were trimmed by 0 bases and 6 bases, with 14 bases remaining between them. This CDR3 region has 16 residues. Per germline, CDR1 LGHNT and CDR2 FRNRAP. The CDR3 loop reads CASGLVGVVFPGELFF. The CDR3 coding sequence is TGTGCTAGTGGTTTGGTAGGGGTTGTCTTCCCCGGGGAGCTGTTTTTT.

Ten or more counts support this clonotype. The chain joins TRBV29-1 to TRBJ2-4; maybe TRBD1 (8 bases). Germline V gene sequence: CDR1 SQVTM, CDR2 ANQGSEA. The CDR3 covers 14 residues. Trimming took 2 bases from V and 7 from J, leaving 15 bases between them. The CDR3 loop reads CSVELNRGGNIQYF. CDR3 bases: TGCAGCGTTGAATTAAACAGGGGGGGTAACATTCAGTACTTC.

Many counts were recorded for this clonotype. The chain couples TRBV28 to TRBJ2-5, with 8 bases fitting TRBD1. The junction had 10 bases not matched to a gene; V was cut back by 5 bases and J by 5 bases. CDR3 length: 15 residues. Per the germline V gene, CDR1 is MDHEN and CDR2 is SYDVKM. CDR3 amino acids: CASSPSTGVRETQYF. The CDR3 nucleotides read TGTGCCAGCAGTCCGTCGACAGGGGTTAGGGAGACCCAGTACTTC.

Many counts were recorded for this clonotype. V is TRBV5-6 and J is TRBJ2-7; tentatively, D is TRBD1 (6 bases). V dropped 3 bases and J dropped 1 base, with 14 bases sitting between them. Germline CDR1 reads SGHDT; CDR2 reads YYEEEE. This CDR3 contains 15 residues. The DNA for the CDR3 is TGTGCCAGCAGCTCGGACAGAATCGATTCCTACGAGCAGTACTTC. This translates into CASSSDRIDSYEQYF.

This clonotype occurred many times. The chain uses TRBV29-1 and TRBJ2-3, with D unclear. Trimming removed 5 bases from V and 0 bases from J, with 15 bases in between. The length of the CDR3 is 15 residues. Germline assignment: CDR1 SQVTM and CDR2 ANQGSEA. The CDR3: CSVYGSRGSTDTQYF. The DNA for the CDR3 is TGCAGCGTTTATGGGTCCAGAGGTAGCACAGATACGCAGTATTTT.

This clonotype was observed many times. The V and J genes are TRBV5-1 and TRBJ1-1; D not resolved. Trimming left V 1 base short and J 2 bases short, with 9 bases between. The germline V gene encodes CDR1 SGHRS and CDR2 YFSETQ. CDR3 length: 14 residues. CDR3 residues: CASSLNGRNTEAFF. As DNA, the CDR3 is TGCGCCAGCAGCTTGAACGGGCGAAACACTGAAGCTTTCTTT.

This clonotype is termed large (0.1 to 1%). This chain uses TRBV20-1 with TRBJ1-6, with 7 bases that match TRBD1. The CDR3 runs to 15 residues. The V and J ends lost 6 bases and 7 bases, in that order; junction bases with no gene match: 12. From germline, CDR1 is DFQATT and CDR2 SNEGSKA (reference sequence). CDR3 in amino acids: CSAATETGMNSPLHF. For the CDR3, the DNA is TGCAGTGCCGCGACCGAGACAGGGATGAATTCACCCCTCCACTTT.

By sample fraction, this clonotype is medium-sized. This chain connects TRBV20-1 to TRBJ2-1, with a possible D match to TRBD1 (5 bases). The CDR3 covers 15 residues. Per germline, CDR1 DFQATT and CDR2 SNEGSKA (reference sequence). V dropped 0 bases and J dropped 0 bases, with 9 bases sitting between them. CDR3 DNA: TGCAGTGCTAGAGATTACAGGAGCTCCTACAATGAGCAGTTCTTC. Translated, it gives CSARDYRSSYNEQFF.

The chain recombines TRBV3-1 with TRBJ1-4, with D maybe TRBD1 (5 bases). The germline gives CDR1 LGHDT, CDR2 YNNKEL (reference sequence). Trimming took off 3 bases at V and 7 bases at J, with 15 bases between the two ends. The CDR3 has 15 residues. The CDR3 loop is CASSQDGHRGEKLFF. CDR3 bases: TGTGCCAGCAGCCAGGACGGACATCGGGGTGAAAAACTGTTTTTT.

This clonotype is labeled as medium-sized. The rearrangement uses TRBV10-3 and TRBJ1-2; a possible D gene is TRBD1 (6 bases). Germline-derived CDR1 and CDR2 are ENHRY and SYGVKD. The ends were cut back, 7 bases at V and 3 bases at J, with 9 bases in the middle. This CDR3 is 12 amino acids long. CDR3 sequence (DNA): TGTGCCATCACGGGGGCCGACTATGGCTACACCTTC. This translates into CAITGADYGYTF.

This clonotype was observed many times. This chain uses TRBV18 with TRBJ2-7, with a tentative D call TRBD2 (5 bases). Between the trimmed V and J ends, which lost 7 bases and 1 base, there was a span of 11 bases. Looked up from germline, CDR1 is KGHSH and CDR2 is LQKENI. This CDR3 contains 13 residues. CDR3 amino acids: CASLPTGSYEQYF. CDR3 DNA: TGTGCCAGCTTACCGACGGGATCCTACGAGCAGTACTTC.

This clonotype was recorded at least ten times. The rearrangement uses TRBV7-9 and TRBJ2-2; no clear D. Germline CDR1 reads SEHNR; CDR2 reads FQNEAQ (reference sequence). The CDR3 length is 14 residues. V shed 1 base and J shed 0 bases, with 3 bases lying between them. The CDR3 DNA is TGTGCCAGCAGCTTAGTAGCGAACACCGGGGAGCTGTTTTTT. Amino acids: CASSLVANTGELFF.

V gene TRBV29-1 combines with J gene TRBJ2-1; either TRBD1 or TRBD2 may fit D (5 bases each). Germline V gives CDR1 SQVTM, CDR2 ANQGSEA. The V gene lost 6 bases and the J gene lost 0 bases, with 15 bases spanning the gap. CDR3 length: 15 amino acids. The CDR3 here is CSVVGAESSYNEQFF. In nucleotides, the CDR3 is TGCAGCGTGGTCGGGGCAGAGAGCTCCTACAATGAGCAGTTCTTC.